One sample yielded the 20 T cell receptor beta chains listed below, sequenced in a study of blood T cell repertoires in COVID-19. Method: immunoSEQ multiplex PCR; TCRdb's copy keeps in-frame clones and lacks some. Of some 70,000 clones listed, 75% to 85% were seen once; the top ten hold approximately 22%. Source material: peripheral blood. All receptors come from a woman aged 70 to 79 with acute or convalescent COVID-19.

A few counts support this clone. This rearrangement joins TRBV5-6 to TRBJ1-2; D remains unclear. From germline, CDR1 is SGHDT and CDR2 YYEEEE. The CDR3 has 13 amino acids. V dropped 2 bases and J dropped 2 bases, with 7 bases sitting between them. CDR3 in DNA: TGTGCCAGCAGCTTTGGCAGAAACTATGGCTACACCTTC. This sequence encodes CASSFGRNYGYTF. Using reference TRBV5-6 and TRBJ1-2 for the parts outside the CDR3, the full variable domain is DAGVTQSPTHLIKTRGQQVTLRCSPKSGHDTVSWYQQALGQGPQFIFQYYEEEERQRGNFPDRFSGHQFPNYSSELNVNALLLGDSALYLCASSFGRNYGYTFGSGTRLTVV.

The CDR3 sequence is CASSIRDRAPLHF. CDR3 bases: TGTGCCAGCAGCATTAGAGACAGGGCGCCCCTCCACTTT. This sequence joins TRBV27 and TRBJ1-6; 7 bases are a match to TRBD1. The germline CDR1 and CDR2 sequences are MNHEY and SMNVEV (reference sequence). V was pared by 6 bases and J by 13 bases, with 9 bases of the junction left unmatched. The CDR3 consists of 13 residues.

DNA of the CDR3: TGTGCCAGCAGCTTGCAAAGGACTAGAGGGATGAATGAGCAGTTCTTC. Translated, it gives CASSLQRTRGMNEQFF. The rearrangement uses TRBV5-4 and TRBJ2-1, with 7 bases aligning to TRBD2. Germline V gene data show CDR1 as SGHNT and CDR2 as YYREEE (reference sequence). This CDR3 region has 16 residues. The V segment lost 1 base and the J segment 7 bases; nucleotides outside the gene matches: 11. Full variable domain (missing parts from reference TRBV5-4 and TRBJ2-1): ETGVTQSPTHLIKTRGQQVTLRCSSQSGHNTVSWYQQALGQGPQFIFQYYREEENGRGNFPPRFSGLQFPNYSSELNVNALELDDSALYLCASSLQRTRGMNEQFFGPGTRLTVL.

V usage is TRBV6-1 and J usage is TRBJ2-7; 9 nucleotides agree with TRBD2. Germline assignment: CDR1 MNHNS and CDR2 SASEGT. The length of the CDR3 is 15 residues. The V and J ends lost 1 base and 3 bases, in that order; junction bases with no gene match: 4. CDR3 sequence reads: CASSEVVTSGYEQYF. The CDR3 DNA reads TGTGCCAGCAGTGAAGTGGTGACTAGCGGCTACGAGCAGTACTTC.

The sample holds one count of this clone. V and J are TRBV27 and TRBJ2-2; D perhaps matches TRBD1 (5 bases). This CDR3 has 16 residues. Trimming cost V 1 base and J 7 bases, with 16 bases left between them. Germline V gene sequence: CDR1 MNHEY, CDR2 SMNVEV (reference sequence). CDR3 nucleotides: TGTGCCAGCAGTTTATGGACAACCGAGACTTTCGGGGAGCTGTTTTTT. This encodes CASSLWTTETFGELFF.

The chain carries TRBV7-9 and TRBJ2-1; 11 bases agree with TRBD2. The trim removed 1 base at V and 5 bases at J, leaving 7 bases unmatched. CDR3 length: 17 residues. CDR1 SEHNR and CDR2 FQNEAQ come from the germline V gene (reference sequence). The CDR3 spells CASSLGGGGLADNEQFF. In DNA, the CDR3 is TGTGCCAGCAGCTTAGGAGGTGGGGGACTAGCGGACAATGAGCAGTTCTTC.

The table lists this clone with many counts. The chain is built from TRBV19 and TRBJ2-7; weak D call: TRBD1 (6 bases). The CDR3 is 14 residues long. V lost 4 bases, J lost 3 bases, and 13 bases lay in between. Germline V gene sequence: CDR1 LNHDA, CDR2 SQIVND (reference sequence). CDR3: CASSKDRNDYEQYF. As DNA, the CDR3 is TGTGCCAGTAGTAAGGACAGAAATGACTACGAGCAGTACTTC.

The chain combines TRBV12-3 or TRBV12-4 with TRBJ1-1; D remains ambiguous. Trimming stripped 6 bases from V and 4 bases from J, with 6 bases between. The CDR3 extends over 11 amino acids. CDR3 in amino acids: CASSQSTEAFF. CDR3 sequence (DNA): TGTGCCAGCAGCCAGTCCACTGAAGCTTTCTTT.

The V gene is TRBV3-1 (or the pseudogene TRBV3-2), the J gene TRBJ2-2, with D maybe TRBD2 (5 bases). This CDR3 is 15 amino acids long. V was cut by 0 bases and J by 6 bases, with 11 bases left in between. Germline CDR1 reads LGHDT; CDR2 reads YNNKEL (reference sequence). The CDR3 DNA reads TGTGCCAGCAGCCAAGAACAACTAGGCTCCGGGGAGCTGTTTTTT. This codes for CASSQEQLGSGELFF.

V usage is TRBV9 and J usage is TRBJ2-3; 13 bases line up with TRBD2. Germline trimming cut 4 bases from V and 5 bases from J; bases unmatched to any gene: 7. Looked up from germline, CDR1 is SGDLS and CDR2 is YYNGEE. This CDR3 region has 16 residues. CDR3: CASSFGLAGEVDTQYF. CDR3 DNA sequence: TGTGCCAGCAGCTTCGGACTAGCGGGAGAGGTAGATACGCAGTATTTT.

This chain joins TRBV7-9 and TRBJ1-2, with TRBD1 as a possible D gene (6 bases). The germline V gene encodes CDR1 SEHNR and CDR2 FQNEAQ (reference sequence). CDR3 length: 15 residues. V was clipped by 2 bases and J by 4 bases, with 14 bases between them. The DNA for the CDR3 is TGTGCCAGCAGCTTAACGGACAGTTCTTCCTATGGCTACACCTTC. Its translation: CASSLTDSSSYGYTF. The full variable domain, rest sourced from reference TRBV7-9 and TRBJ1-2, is DTGVSQNPRHKITKRGQNVTFRCDPISEHNRLYWYRQTLGQGPEFLTYFQNEAQLEKSRLLSDRFSAERPKGSFSTLEIQRTEQGDSAMYLCASSLTDSSSYGYTFGSGTRLTVV.

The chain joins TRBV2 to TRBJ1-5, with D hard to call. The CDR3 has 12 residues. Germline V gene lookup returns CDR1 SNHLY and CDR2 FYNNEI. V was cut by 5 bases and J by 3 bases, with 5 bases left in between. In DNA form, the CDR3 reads TGTGCCAGCAGTTACAACAATCAGCCCCAGCATTTT. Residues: CASSYNNQPQHF.

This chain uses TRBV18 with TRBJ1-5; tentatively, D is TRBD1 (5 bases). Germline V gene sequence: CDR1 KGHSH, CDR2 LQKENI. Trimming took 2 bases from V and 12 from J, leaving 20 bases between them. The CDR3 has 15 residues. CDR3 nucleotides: TGTGCCAGCTCACCATGGACGGGGACGCGGGAGTTCCAGCATTTT. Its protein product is CASSPWTGTREFQHF.

CDR3 sequence: CASRGQGVYEQYF. In DNA form, the CDR3 reads TGCGCCAGCAGGGGACAGGGGGTGTACGAGCAGTACTTC. V and J are TRBV5-1 and TRBJ2-7; 11 positions match TRBD1. The CDR3 is made up of 13 amino acids. Germline loops: CDR1 SGHRS, CDR2 YFSETQ. Unmatched junction bases numbered 2, after V lost 5 bases and J lost 4 bases.

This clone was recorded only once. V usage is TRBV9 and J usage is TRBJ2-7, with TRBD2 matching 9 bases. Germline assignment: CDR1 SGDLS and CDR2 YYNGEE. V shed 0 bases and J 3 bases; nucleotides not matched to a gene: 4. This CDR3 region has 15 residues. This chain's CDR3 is CASSVDSGSFYEQYF. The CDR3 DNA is TGTGCCAGCAGCGTAGATAGCGGGAGTTTCTACGAGCAGTACTTC.

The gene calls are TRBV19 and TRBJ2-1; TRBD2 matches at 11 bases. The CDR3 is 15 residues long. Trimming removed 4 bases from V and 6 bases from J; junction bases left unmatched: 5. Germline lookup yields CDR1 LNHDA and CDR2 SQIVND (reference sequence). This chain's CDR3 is CASSTAGTSGNEQFF. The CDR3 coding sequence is TGTGCCAGTAGTACCGCCGGGACTAGCGGCAATGAGCAGTTCTTC.

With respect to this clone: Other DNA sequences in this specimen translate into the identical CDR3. Here the CDR3 reads CASSQDGGDTEAFF. The CDR3 DNA sequence: TGTGCCAGCAGCCAAGATGGAGGGGACACTGAAGCTTTCTTT. J is TRBJ1-1 and V is TRBV4-2; D possibly corresponds to TRBD1 (5 bases). V was clipped by 0 bases and J by 3 bases, with 8 bases between them. The CDR3 loop spans 14 amino acids. Germline V CDR1 and CDR2: LGHNA, YNFKEQ.

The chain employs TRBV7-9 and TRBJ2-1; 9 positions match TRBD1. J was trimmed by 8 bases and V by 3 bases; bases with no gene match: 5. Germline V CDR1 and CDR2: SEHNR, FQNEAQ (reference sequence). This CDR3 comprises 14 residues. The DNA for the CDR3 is TGTGCCAGCAGCTTCGGGACAGGGTGGGATGAGCAGTTCTTC. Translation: CASSFGTGWDEQFF.

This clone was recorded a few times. DNA of the CDR3: TGTGCCAGCAGCCCCGGGGGGGGAAACTATGGCTACACCTTC. Residues: CASSPGGGNYGYTF. This chain uses TRBV3-1 (or the pseudogene TRBV3-2) with TRBJ1-2, with a possible D match to TRBD1 (5 bases). This CDR3 contains 14 residues. The germline V gene has CDR1 LGHDT and CDR2 YNNKEL (reference sequence). The V end lost 4 bases, the J end lost 2 bases, and 11 bases lay between the germline ends.

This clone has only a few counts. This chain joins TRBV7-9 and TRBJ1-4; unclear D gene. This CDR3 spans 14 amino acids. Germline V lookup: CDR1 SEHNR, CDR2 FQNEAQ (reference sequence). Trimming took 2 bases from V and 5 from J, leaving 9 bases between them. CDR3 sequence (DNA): TGTGCCAGCAGCTTACACAGTTCCAATGAAAAACTGTTTTTT. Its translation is CASSLHSSNEKLFF.